Following are 5 T cell receptor beta chains from one sample sequenced in a study of response to subunit inactivated influenza vaccine. TCRdb ran MiXCR on the RT-PCR reads and lists one entry per CDR3 protein. The table shows hundreds of thousands of distinct CDR3 sequences, with about 18% occurring only once. Source: PBMCs from blood, taken about 5 days after vaccination. These receptors originate from a man in his fifties who received an inactivated influenza vaccine.

The sample holds many counts of this clonotype. This rearrangement joins TRBV6-2 or TRBV6-3 to TRBJ2-7, with unresolved D. The CDR3 totals 11 residues. The germline V and J ends were trimmed by 3 bases and 4 bases, with 4 bases remaining between them. Germline values: CDR1 MNHEY, CDR2 SVGEGT. CDR3 amino acids: CASSYDYEQYF. CDR3 nucleotides: TGTGCCAGCAGTTATGATTACGAGCAGTACTTC.

The V call is TRBV30, the J call TRBJ1-5, with D uncertain. The CDR3 length is 13 residues. Germline V CDR1 and CDR2: GTSNPN, SVGIG (reference sequence). As DNA, the CDR3 is TGTGCGGGGAAGGAGCCTCAAAATCAGCCCCAGCATTTT. Its protein is CAGKEPQNQPQHF.

V usage is TRBV5-5 and J usage is TRBJ2-2; no clear D gene. The CDR3 covers 14 residues. Trimming removed 6 bases from V and 4 bases from J, with 13 bases in between. The germline V gene encodes CDR1 SGHKS and CDR2 YYEKEE (reference sequence). The CDR3 here is CASKPAPPTGELFF. Written as DNA, the CDR3 is TGTGCCAGCAAACCCGCCCCGCCCACCGGGGAGCTGTTTTTT.

This clonotype was counted ten times or more. The chain joins TRBV4-3 to TRBJ1-5, with 9 bases identical to TRBD1. V was pared by 3 bases and J by 7 bases, with 4 bases of the junction left unmatched. CDR1 is LGHNA and CDR2 is YSLEER in the germline V gene. The CDR3 is 14 amino acids. CDR3 in DNA: TGCGCCAGCAGCCAGGACAGGGGAGGCCAGCCCCAGCATTTT. Its translation: CASSQDRGGQPQHF.

CDR3 loop: CASSRQGYSPLHF. The CDR3, as DNA: TGTGCCAGCAGTCGACAGGGTTATTCACCCCTCCACTTT. This chain joins TRBV12-3 or TRBV12-4 and TRBJ1-6, with 7 bases matching TRBD1. The CDR3 totals 13 residues. J lost 8 bases, V lost 5 bases, and 3 bases had no gene match.